The 28 T cell receptor beta chains below were found in one sample sequenced in a study of read filtering for tumor transcriptome and immune sequencing. This library used around 0.4 ug RNA and molecular barcoded adaptors spanning alpha/delta and beta/gamma chains. TCRdb itself ran the reads through MiXCR, one entry per CDR3 protein. The table has more than 100,000 distinct CDR3 sequences, roughly 13% seen once. Specimen: a population of CD138-negative cells sorted from bone marrow. The receptors derive from a donor over 35 with multiple myeloma.

The sample holds many counts of this clonotype. The chain is built from TRBV20-1 and TRBJ2-7; no reliable D call. The V and J ends lost 3 bases and 5 bases respectively, with 8 bases between them. CDR1 is DFQATT and CDR2 is SNEGSKA in the germline V gene (reference sequence). The CDR3 has 11 residues. The DNA for the CDR3 is TGCAGTGCTAGCGCGGTTCACGAGCAGTACTTC. This encodes CSASAVHEQYF.

This clonotype was seen at least ten times. The chain has TRBV27 and TRBJ1-1; the match to TRBD1 covers 9 bases. Unmatched junction bases numbered 7, after V lost 5 bases and J lost 0 bases. The CDR3 has 16 amino acids. CDR1 is MNHEY, CDR2 SMNVEV, per germline (reference sequence). This chain's CDR3 is CASSTIQGALNTEAFF. CDR3 nucleotide sequence: TGTGCCAGCAGTACCATACAGGGGGCCCTGAACACTGAAGCTTTCTTT.

This clonotype has just a few counts. The chain carries TRBV6-5 and TRBJ1-1, with D possibly TRBD1 on 6 matching bases. CDR3 size: 15 residues. Germline V lookup: CDR1 MNHEY, CDR2 SVGAGI. V gave up 5 bases and J gave up 1 base, with 14 bases separating them. CDR3 protein: CASSARRGGNTEAFF. CDR3 coding DNA: TGTGCCAGCAGTGCCCGAAGGGGGGGGAACACTGAAGCTTTCTTT.

The chain couples TRBV5-6 to TRBJ2-1; 7 nucleotides agree with TRBD2. This CDR3 comprises 15 residues. The ends lost 4 bases at V and 10 bases at J; junction bases unmatched: 14. In germline, CDR1 is SGHDT, CDR2 YYEEEE. This CDR3 reads CASSPGTGGYSEQFF. CDR3 nucleotide sequence: TGTGCCAGCAGCCCCGGGACCGGGGGGTATAGCGAGCAGTTCTTC. The variable domain in full, with the rest retrieved from reference TRBV5-6 and TRBJ2-1, is DAGVTQSPTHLIKTRGQQVTLRCSPKSGHDTVSWYQQALGQGPQFIFQYYEEEERQRGNFPDRFSGHQFPNYSSELNVNALLLGDSALYLCASSPGTGGYSEQFFGPGTRLTVL.

In its sample, this clonotype was seen many times. V and J are TRBV19 and TRBJ2-1; D is ambiguous. Looked up from germline, CDR1 is LNHDA and CDR2 is SQIVND (reference sequence). The CDR3 sequence is 15 residues long. The V end was cut by 7 bases, the J end by 0 bases, with 13 bases between. The CDR3 sequence is CASTTIPGSYNEQFF. CDR3 nucleotides: TGTGCCAGTACCACAATCCCCGGCTCCTACAATGAGCAGTTCTTC.

This clonotype was detected a few times. A much larger clonotype is one base distant, so this may be a read error. The gene calls are TRBV7-9 and TRBJ1-1; D perhaps matches TRBD1 (6 bases). Germline CDR1 reads SEHNR; CDR2 reads FQNEAQ (reference sequence). This CDR3 comprises 13 residues. The CDR3 nucleotides are TGTGCCCGCAGCTCGACAGGTTACACTGAAGCTTTCTTT. This gives the protein CARSSTGYTEAFF.

This clonotype was recorded at least ten times. V gene TRBV7-9 combines with J gene TRBJ1-6; D unresolved. The germline CDR1 and CDR2 sequences are SEHNR and FQNEAQ (reference sequence). V lost 5 bases, J lost 6 bases, and 17 bases lay in between. The CDR3 runs to 16 residues. The CDR3 bases are TGTGCCAGCAGCCCGAACAACGGAATGACTAATTCACCCCTCCACTTT. It specifies CASSPNNGMTNSPLHF. The full variable domain, in which reference TRBV7-9 and TRBJ1-6 provide the parts outside the CDR3, is DTGVSQNPRHKITKRGQNVTFRCDPISEHNRLYWYRQTLGQGPEFLTYFQNEAQLEKSRLLSDRFSAERPKGSFSTLEIQRTEQGDSAMYLCASSPNNGMTNSPLHFGNGTRLTVT.

This clonotype showed up many times. This chain connects TRBV5-1 to TRBJ2-1, with 7 bases aligning to TRBD1. This CDR3 has 18 amino acids. CDR1 and CDR2 (germline): SGHRS, YFSETQ. Trimming cost V 1 base and J 0 bases; bases outside gene matches: 10. CDR3 DNA sequence: TGCGCCAGCAGCTTGCACGCCTCGACAGGGAGCTCCTACAATGAGCAGTTCTTC. It specifies CASSLHASTGSSYNEQFF.

This clonotype was recorded at least ten times. This sequence joins TRBV12-3 or TRBV12-4 and TRBJ2-7, with 11 positions matching TRBD1. With 5 bases clipped from V and 2 bases from J, the junction kept 5 bases outside the gene matches. This CDR3 has 15 residues. CDR3 loop: CASSASDRGPYEQYF. The CDR3 DNA reads TGTGCCAGCAGTGCCTCGGACAGGGGGCCCTACGAGCAGTACTTC.

In its sample, this clonotype was seen many times. V usage is TRBV7-8 and J usage is TRBJ2-3, with TRBD1 matching 9 bases. This CDR3 is 21 amino acids long. Trimming removed 1 base from V and 1 base from J; junction bases left unmatched: 18. Germline CDR1 and CDR2: SGHVS and FQNEAQ. The CDR3 loop reads CASSLGGQGAYSNPRTDTQYF. CDR3 nucleotides: TGTGCCAGCAGCTTAGGGGGACAGGGAGCATACTCAAACCCGCGCACAGATACGCAGTATTTT.

Concerning this clonotype: This CDR3 is missing its conserved last phenylalanine or tryptophan, likely due to a read error. The chain joins TRBV5-5 to TRBJ1-4, with 8 bases identical to TRBD1. V gave up 4 bases and J gave up 4 bases; unmatched junction bases: 6. Germline values: CDR1 SGHKS, CDR2 YYEKEE (reference sequence). This CDR3 contains 15 residues. CDR3 nucleotides: TGTGCCAGCAGCCCGAGGACAGGGAATAATGAAAAACTGTTTCTT. This translates into CASSPRTGNNEKLFL.

Of note for this clonotype: Being one base from a much bigger clone, this may be a read error. The chain carries TRBV10-3 and TRBJ1-5, with 9 bases fitting TRBD1. Germline assignment: CDR1 ENHRY and CDR2 SYGVKD. This CDR3 is built from 15 residues. In DNA form, the CDR3 reads TGTGCCATCAGTGAGTTGGGACAGGGCAATCAGCTCCAGCATTTT. Translating gives CAISELGQGNQLQHF.

This clonotype was seen a handful of times. The chain joins TRBV7-3 to TRBJ1-1; 7 bases align to TRBD1. J lost 4 bases, V lost 0 bases, and 5 bases had no gene match. Germline lookup yields CDR1 SGHTA and CDR2 FQGTGA. This CDR3 is 15 amino acids long. In DNA, the CDR3 is TGTGCCAGCAGCTTAACCGGGACAGAGAGCACTGAAGCTTTCTTT. Its protein product is CASSLTGTESTEAFF.

This clonotype was observed at least ten times. V usage is TRBV30 and J usage is TRBJ2-2; 8 bases line up with TRBD2. Germline V CDR1 and CDR2: GTSNPN, SVGIG (reference sequence). The junction had 7 bases not matched to a gene; V was cut back by 5 bases and J by 5 bases. This CDR3 is 14 amino acids long. The CDR3 loop reads CAWREGLRTGELFF. In DNA form, the CDR3 reads TGTGCCTGGCGGGAGGGCCTAAGGACCGGGGAGCTGTTTTTT.

To note about this clonotype: Mismatch with germline at one junction end may stem from a read error. The chain recombines TRBV6-4 with TRBJ2-1; the D gene is possibly TRBD1 (6 bases). The length of the CDR3 is 14 residues. Germline loops: CDR1 MRHNA, CDR2 SNTAGT. Written as DNA, the CDR3 is TGTGCCAGCAAAAAGGGGGACCCCTACAGTGAGCAGTTCTTC. Protein: CASKKGDPYSEQFF.

At least ten counts were recorded for this clonotype. The chain has TRBV6-5 and TRBJ1-1, with D maybe TRBD1 (6 bases). V lost 7 bases and J lost 5, with 11 bases in between. Germline V gene data show CDR1 as MNHEY and CDR2 as SVGAGI. CDR3 size: 12 residues. CDR3 coding DNA: TGTGCCAGCACCGGGGGGCTTACTGAAGCTTTCTTT. It encodes CASTGGLTEAFF.

This clonotype was seen a handful of times. V is TRBV11-2 and J is TRBJ2-5; 7 nucleotides line up with TRBD1. Germline loops: CDR1 SGHAT, CDR2 FQNNGV. The CDR3 consists of 15 residues. V lost 2 bases, J lost 1 base, and 4 bases stayed unmatched. The CDR3 nucleotides read TGTGCCAGCAGCTTACAGGGACAGATCCAAGAGACCCAGTACTTC. Residues: CASSLQGQIQETQYF.

This clonotype was detected only a few times. The J gene is TRBJ2-7, the V gene TRBV19, with 14 bases aligning to TRBD2. Germline CDR1 reads LNHDA; CDR2 reads SQIVND (reference sequence). The length of the CDR3 is 16 residues. The J segment lost 4 bases and the V segment lost 3 bases, leaving 5 bases of the junction unmatched. CDR3 in amino acids: CASSIGTSGSLYEQYF. The CDR3 bases are TGTGCCAGTAGTATCGGGACTAGCGGGAGTTTATACGAGCAGTACTTC.

This clonotype was counted many times. The chain has TRBV2 and TRBJ2-1; tentatively, D is TRBD1 (5 bases). V dropped 6 bases and J dropped 9 bases, with 18 bases sitting between them. CDR1 is SNHLY and CDR2 is FYNNEI in the germline V gene. This CDR3 has 14 residues. This chain's CDR3 is CASRGVASHSEQFF. The CDR3 DNA sequence: TGTGCCAGCAGAGGGGTAGCATCTCATAGTGAGCAGTTCTTC.

With regard to this clonotype: Possible read error: a much larger clone is one base away. This chain connects TRBV29-1 to TRBJ1-2; a possible D gene is TRBD1 (5 bases). The CDR3 is made up of 13 amino acids. Looked up from germline, CDR1 is SQVTM and CDR2 is ANQGSEA. The chain's CDR3 is CGIGDGKLYGYTF. Here the CDR3 DNA reads TGCGGCATAGGGGACGGCAAACTCTATGGCTACACCTTC.

This clonotype was picked up many times. V is TRBV5-4 and J is TRBJ2-1, with 10 bases fitting TRBD2. V trimming: 1 base; J trimming: 6 bases; junction bases outside the gene matches: 4. CDR1 SGHNT and CDR2 YYREEE come from the germline V gene (reference sequence). The CDR3 is 15 amino acids. CDR3 residues: CASSLSSGSPNEQFF. DNA of the CDR3: TGTGCCAGCAGCTTGTCTAGCGGGAGTCCCAATGAGCAGTTCTTC.

Many counts were recorded for this clonotype. The V and J genes are TRBV28 and TRBJ2-3; D is perhaps TRBD2 (6 bases). The CDR3 sequence is 16 residues long. V was pared by 5 bases and J by 6 bases, with 21 bases between. The germline CDR1 and CDR2 sequences are MDHEN and SYDVKM. As DNA, the CDR3 is TGTGCCAGCAGTGCCATCTCTAGCGCCCAACATGATACGCAGTATTTT. Protein sequence: CASSAISSAQHDTQYF. Full variable domain (outside the CDR3, taken from reference TRBV28 and TRBJ2-3): DVKVTQSSRYLVKRTGEKVFLECVQDMDHENMFWYRQDPGLGLRLIYFSYDVKMKEKGDIPEGYSVSREKKERFSLILESASTNQTSMYLCASSAISSAQHDTQYFGPGTRLTVL.

This clonotype has just one count. It may be a read error: a sequence one base away is much more abundant. The chain recombines TRBV2 with TRBJ2-1, with D possibly matching TRBD2 (7 bases). Trimming removed 9 bases from V and 2 bases from J, with 14 bases in between. The CDR3 is 14 residues long. Germline CDR1 and CDR2: SNHLY and FYNNEI. The DNA of the CDR3 is TGTGCCAGGAGGGGGAGGGTCCCCTACAATGAGCAGTTCTTC. Encoded protein: CARRGRVPYNEQFF.

The V gene is TRBV10-3, the J gene TRBJ2-1; 8 nucleotides align to TRBD2. Per the germline V gene, CDR1 is ENHRY and CDR2 is SYGVKD. Germline trimming cut 3 bases from V and 6 bases from J; bases unmatched to any gene: 19. The CDR3 extends over 19 amino acids. CDR3 bases: TGTGCCATCAGTGACTCCATGGGACTAGAGGGAGGGCCGCGCAATGAGCAGTTCTTC. Protein product: CAISDSMGLEGGPRNEQFF.

This clonotype occurred many times. The V and J genes are TRBV6-5 and TRBJ2-1; 11 nucleotides line up with TRBD2. The CDR3 has 16 amino acids. With 5 bases clipped from V and 4 bases from J, the junction kept 7 bases outside the gene matches. Per the germline V gene, CDR1 is MNHEY and CDR2 is SVGAGI. CDR3 in DNA: TGTGCCAGCAGTCCCAAGGGACTAGCGGTTTACAATGAGCAGTTCTTC. Amino acids: CASSPKGLAVYNEQFF.

This clonotype came up many times. The chain employs TRBV7-2 and TRBJ2-7; no clear D gene. V was shortened by 6 bases and J by 3 bases, with 9 bases between the two germline ends. Germline-derived CDR1 and CDR2 are SGHTA and FQGNSA. The length of the CDR3 is 12 residues. The CDR3 DNA reads as TGTGCCAGCAGTCTCTCAGGCTACGAGCAGTACTTC. This codes for CASSLSGYEQYF. The variable domain in full, completed from reference TRBV7-2 and TRBJ2-7, reads GAGVSQSPSNKVTEKGKDVELRCDPISGHTALYWYRQSLGQGLEFLIYFQGNSAPDKSGLPSDRFSAERTGGSVSTLTIQRTQQEDSAVYLCASSLSGYEQYFGPGTRLTVT.

The sample holds many counts of this clonotype. The chain recombines TRBV5-5 with TRBJ2-1; D is undetermined. This CDR3 is built from 13 residues. Trimming left V 1 base short and J 9 bases short, with 11 bases between. Germline V gene data show CDR1 as SGHKS and CDR2 as YYEKEE (reference sequence). The CDR3 is CASSLIYDGEQFF. DNA of the CDR3: TGTGCCAGCAGCTTGATTTATGACGGTGAGCAGTTCTTC.

This clonotype was detected ten times or more. This chain joins TRBV5-1 and TRBJ1-1; 8 positions match TRBD1. Trimming took 1 base from V and 3 from J; bases not matched to a gene: 2. This CDR3 region has 14 residues. CDR1 is SGHRS, CDR2 YFSETQ, per germline. The CDR3 here is CASSLTTGDTEAFF. In nucleotides, the CDR3 is TGCGCCAGCAGCTTGACGACAGGGGACACTGAAGCTTTCTTT.